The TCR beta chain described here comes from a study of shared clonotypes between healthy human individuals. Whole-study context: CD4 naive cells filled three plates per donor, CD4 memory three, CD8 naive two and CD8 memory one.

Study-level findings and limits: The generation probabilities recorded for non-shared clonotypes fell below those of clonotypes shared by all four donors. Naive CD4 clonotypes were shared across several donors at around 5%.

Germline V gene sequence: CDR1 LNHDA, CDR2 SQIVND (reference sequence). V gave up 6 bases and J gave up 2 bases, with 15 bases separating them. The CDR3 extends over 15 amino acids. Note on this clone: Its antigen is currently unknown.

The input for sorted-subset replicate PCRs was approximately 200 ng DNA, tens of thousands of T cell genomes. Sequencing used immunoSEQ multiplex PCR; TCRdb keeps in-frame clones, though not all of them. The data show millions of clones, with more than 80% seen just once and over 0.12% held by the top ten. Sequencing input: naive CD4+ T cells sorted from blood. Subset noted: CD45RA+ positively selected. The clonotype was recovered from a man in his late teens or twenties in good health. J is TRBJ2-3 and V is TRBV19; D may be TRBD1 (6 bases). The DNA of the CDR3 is TGTGCCAGTAGGATCTCAGGGGTACCCACAGATACGCAGTATTTT. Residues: CASRISGVPTDTQYF.